This TCR beta chain was retrieved from a study of PD-1 blockade in mismatch repair-deficient tumors. V was pared by 2 bases and J by 1 base, with 20 bases between. Germline assignment: CDR1 LNHNV and CDR2 YYDKDF (reference sequence). This CDR3 has 18 residues. This table comes from immunoSEQ multiplex PCR, and its TCRdb copy is limited to in-frame clones, with some not included. The sample contains some 100,000 clones, 82% of which appear only once. Every patient had mismatch repair deficiency by PCR or immunohistochemistry. The chain employs TRBV15 and TRBJ1-1, with a weak D call TRBD1 (5 bases). The sequence came from an adult with mismatch repair-deficient cancer. The source material was peripheral blood, sampled about 33 weeks after starting pembrolizumab. CDR3 in DNA: TGTGCCACCAGCAGACCATACAGGCGGGTCGGGGGGAACACTGAAGCTTTCTTT. It yields the protein CATSRPYRRVGGNTEAFF.